The entry below describes one TCR beta chain. Its target is unknown. The data derive from a study of a mutant IDH1 vaccine in newly diagnosed glioma. At the level of the study: Eight vaccinations went to patients in weeks 1, 3, 5, 7, 11, 15, 19, 23.

Time point noted: week 23, last vaccination. The content of each vaccine dose was 300 ug of mutant IDH1 20-mer peptide, and topical imiquimod accompanied it. This CDR3 is built from 13 residues. V gave up 7 bases and J gave up 2 bases, with 9 bases separating them. Germline CDR1 SNHLY, CDR2 FYNNEI. Method: immunoSEQ multiplex PCR; TCRdb's copy keeps in-frame clones and lacks some. This sample has 25,000 to 30,000 clones; around 80% occur once, and the top ten carry under 20%. The sequencing used PBMCs, collected from a glioma patient whose treatment included an IDH1 peptide vaccine. This TCR derives from a woman aged 25 to 39 with glioma. This chain links TRBV2 with TRBJ1-5; D is uncertain. The CDR3 here is CASTPDGNQPQHF. In DNA form, the CDR3 reads TGTGCCAGCACCCCGGACGGCAATCAGCCCCAGCATTTT. Full variable domain (remainder filled in from reference TRBV2 and TRBJ1-5): EPEVTQTPSHQVTQMGQEVILRCVPISNHLYFYWYRQILGQKVEFLVSFYNNEISEKSEIFDDQFSVERPDGSNFTLKIRSTKLEDSAMYFCASTPDGNQPQHFGDGTRLSIL.